Following are 14 T cell receptor beta chains from one sample sequenced in a study of regulatory T cells in long-lasting Graves disease. Sample time point: newly diagnosed GD, antithyroid drugs for less than 3 months. From RNA extracted from PBMCs, the TCR library was made. Building of the TCR beta libraries involved iRepertoire HTBI primers and Arm-PCR of CDR3 regions. TCRdb reprocessed the multiplex PCR reads with MiXCR, giving one entry per CDR3 protein. The sample carries 370,000 or so distinct CDR3 sequences, around 16% recorded once. The sample was also linked to a second study, of T cells in Graves' hyperthyroidism and ophthalmopathy.

The sample consisted of peripheral blood mononuclear cells (PBMCs), taken at new diagnosis, from a patient treated with antithyroid drugs. Receptors originate from a young woman with Graves disease.

The rearrangement uses TRBV9 and TRBJ2-2; TRBD1 matches at 7 bases. This CDR3 is built from 15 residues. V was clipped by 0 bases and J by 5 bases; unmatched bases: 4. CDR1 is SGDLS, CDR2 YYNGEE, per germline. As DNA, the CDR3 is TGTGCCAGCAGCGTAGACAGGGGCGGAACCGGGGAGCTGTTTTTT. Translation gives CASSVDRGGTGELFF.

Many counts were recorded for this clonotype. The chain joins TRBV20-1 to TRBJ2-4; perhaps TRBD1 as D (6 bases). Per the germline V gene, CDR1 is DFQATT and CDR2 is SNEGSKA (reference sequence). The CDR3 is 15 amino acids. V was trimmed by 5 bases and J by 8 bases, leaving 22 bases between them. In nucleotides, the CDR3 is TGCAGTGCTCGCGCGACTTGGGCAGGGGCGGACATTCAGTACTTC. Translated, it gives CSARATWAGADIQYF.

The V call is TRBV7-9, the J call TRBJ2-7; 7 bases agree with TRBD1. The V and J ends lost 1 base and 2 bases, in that order; junction bases with no gene match: 5. The CDR3 is 15 amino acids. Germline V gene data show CDR1 as SEHNR and CDR2 as FQNEAQ (reference sequence). CDR3 protein: CASSLESGGAYEQYF. The CDR3 DNA reads as TGTGCCAGCAGCTTAGAGTCAGGGGGAGCCTACGAGCAGTACTTC.

This clonotype was observed at least ten times. The V call is TRBV24-1, the J call TRBJ1-2; a possible D gene is TRBD1 (6 bases). Trimming took 3 bases from V and 2 from J, leaving 6 bases between them. The germline CDR1 and CDR2 sequences are KGHDR and SFDVKD. This CDR3 region has 13 residues. This chain's CDR3 is CATSDQGNYGYTF. The CDR3 DNA is TGTGCCACCAGTGATCAGGGGAACTATGGCTACACCTTC.

This clonotype showed up many times. The chain combines TRBV3-1 with TRBJ2-7, with D perhaps TRBD1 (5 bases). Per the germline V gene, CDR1 is LGHDT and CDR2 is YNNKEL (reference sequence). V lost 0 bases, J lost 0 bases, and 6 bases lay in between. There are 14 residues in the CDR3. The DNA for the CDR3 is TGTGCCAGCAGCCAAGAGCAGGGCTCCTACGAGCAGTACTTC. Encoded protein: CASSQEQGSYEQYF.

This clonotype was counted at least ten times. V is TRBV3-1 and J is TRBJ2-7, with D hard to call. The CDR3 is 12 amino acids. Germline CDR1 and CDR2: LGHDT and YNNKEL (reference sequence). The V end was cut by 4 bases, the J end by 3 bases, with 7 bases between. CDR3 sequence (DNA): TGTGCCAGCAGCCCTTCCCACTACGAGCAGTACTTC. This sequence encodes CASSPSHYEQYF.

This clonotype has ten or more counts. The rearrangement uses TRBV28 and TRBJ1-1; no firm D call. Germline values: CDR1 MDHEN, CDR2 SYDVKM. The ends were cut back, 4 bases at V and 1 base at J, with 10 bases in the middle. CDR3 length equals 14 residues. This chain's CDR3 is CASSSFGWNTEAFF. The CDR3 DNA reads TGTGCCAGCAGTTCATTTGGATGGAACACTGAAGCTTTCTTT.

This clonotype was observed a handful of times. This sequence joins TRBV20-1 and TRBJ2-5; TRBD2 matches 7 bases. The CDR3 length is 15 residues. The V segment lost 0 bases and the J segment 2 bases; nucleotides outside the gene matches: 6. Germline assignment: CDR1 DFQATT and CDR2 SNEGSKA (reference sequence). CDR3 in amino acids: CSARDPAGEQETQYF. CDR3 nucleotides: TGCAGTGCTAGAGATCCTGCGGGGGAACAAGAGACCCAGTACTTC.

This clonotype was counted at least ten times. The rearrangement links TRBV7-9 to TRBJ2-7; 10 positions match TRBD1. After removal of 5 bases from V and 3 bases from J, the junction contained 4 bases not matched to a gene. Per germline, CDR1 SEHNR and CDR2 FQNEAQ (reference sequence). The CDR3 consists of 14 residues. For the CDR3, the DNA is TGTGCCAGCAGCCCGGGACAGGGGAACTACGAGCAGTACTTC. It codes for CASSPGQGNYEQYF.

Ten or more counts support this clonotype. The V call is TRBV7-2, the J call TRBJ2-7, with TRBD1 matching 7 bases. V trimming: 1 base; J trimming: 6 bases; junction bases outside the gene matches: 3. Germline V lookup: CDR1 SGHTA, CDR2 FQGNSA. This CDR3 comprises 13 residues. CDR3 protein: CASSLDRGFEQYF. Written as DNA, the CDR3 is TGTGCCAGCAGCTTAGACAGGGGTTTCGAGCAGTACTTC. The full variable domain, with the rest looked up from reference TRBV7-2 and TRBJ2-7, is GAGVSQSPSNKVTEKGKDVELRCDPISGHTALYWYRQSLGQGLEFLIYFQGNSAPDKSGLPSDRFSAERTGGSVSTLTIQRTQQEDSAVYLCASSLDRGFEQYFGPGTRLTVT.

This clonotype was picked up one time. With a much larger clone just one base away, this may be a read error. The chain has TRBV7-3 and TRBJ2-1, with D unclear. The germline gives CDR1 SGHTA, CDR2 FQGTGA. The V and J ends lost 5 bases and 7 bases respectively, with 12 bases between them. CDR3 size: 13 residues. This CDR3 is CASSLTPLNEQFF. The CDR3 bases are TGTGCCAGCAGCCTCACCCCTTTAAATGAGCAGTTCTTC. The full variable domain, completed using reference TRBV7-3 and TRBJ2-1, is GAGVSQTPSNKVTEKGKYVELRCDPISGHTALYWYRQSLGQGPEFLIYFQGTGAADDSGLPNDRFFAVRPEGSVSTLKIQRTERGDSAVYLCASSLTPLNEQFFGPGTRLTVL.

V usage is TRBV10-3 and J usage is TRBJ2-5; D remains ambiguous. In germline, CDR1 is ENHRY, CDR2 SYGVKD. The V gene lost 6 bases and the J gene lost 4 bases, with 9 bases spanning the gap. The length of the CDR3 is 12 residues. Here the CDR3 reads CAIRDKTETQYF. DNA of the CDR3: TGTGCCATCAGGGATAAAACAGAGACCCAGTACTTC.

This clonotype was counted many times. The V call is TRBV28, the J call TRBJ2-6; D is tentatively TRBD1 or TRBD2 (5 bases each). CDR3 size: 15 residues. Deletions cut 5 bases from V and 0 bases from J, with 8 bases between. The V gene's germline CDR1 is MDHEN and CDR2 SYDVKM. The CDR3: CASSGTSSGANVLTF. The CDR3 nucleotides are TGTGCCAGCAGTGGGACCTCCTCTGGGGCCAACGTCCTGACTTTC.

This clonotype came up many times. CDR3 sequence (DNA): TGTGCCAGCAGGGCGGAAGCGGGGGTCCAATACGAGCAGTACTTC. This codes for CASRAEAGVQYEQYF. The rearrangement uses TRBV2 and TRBJ2-7; 8 nucleotides line up with TRBD2. With V trimmed by 6 bases and J by 4 bases, 11 bases remained unmatched. The CDR3 loop spans 15 amino acids. Germline V gene lookup returns CDR1 SNHLY and CDR2 FYNNEI.